The clone carrying this TCR beta chain was observed a few times. Its antigen remains unidentified. Relative to the germline gene, one junction end is altered; a read error may explain this. MiXCR was run by TCRdb on the reads, yielding one entry per CDR3 protein. The repertoire holds around 300,000 distinct CDR3 sequences, with approximately 9.5% as singletons. The sample comes from a study of T cell repertoires in cytomegalovirus infection. About the study: Both CMV infection and a matching HLA type were indicated by public TCR beta signatures. Points from the study as a whole: It was HLA-C-restricted CMV-specific TCR beta clonotypes that dominated the response ex vivo. Cumulative frequency of public TCR beta families picked out carriers of CMV plus the relevant HLA.

CDR1 is PRHDT, CDR2 FYEKMQ, per germline (reference sequence). The length of the CDR3 is 15 residues. The chain employs TRBV13 and TRBJ2-3; D not resolved. This receptor was taken from a human donor in good health (CMV status not recorded). Some clones in this sample may be carry-over from other donors' samples. Material: PBMCs. The CDR3 sequence: CASSLAPVGTDTQYF. In nucleotides, the CDR3 is TGCGCCAGCAGCTTGGCCCCAGTAGGCACAGATACGCAGTATTTT.